The entry below describes one TCR beta chain. This clone was picked up one time. It lacks a known antigen. No clone much larger than this one lies a single base away; base qualities are absent. TCRbeta CDR3 regions were sequenced with the immunoSEQ Assay. After extraction, genomic DNA underwent amplification by bias-controlled multiplex PCR, followed by high-throughput sequencing. The paper's processing steps were these. To quantify the absolute abundance of every unique TCRbeta CDR3 region, sequences were collapsed and filtered. Usable DNA was measured by amplifying reference genes present in all nucleated cells, and TCRbeta template counts were normalized to that usable DNA to estimate T cell fraction. Repertoire TCRs were annotated as SARS-CoV-2-specific when V gene, CDR3 amino acid sequence and J gene were exactly matched to a known reactive TCR set. The reference SARS-CoV-2 TCR set was derived from MIRA and filtered for enrichment in COVID-19-positive ImmuneCODE repertoires, a step that removed public or cross-reactive TCRs. Using the MIRA antigens, annotated TCRs were further analysed by specific ORF or by position within an ORF. Breadth was defined as annotated unique rearrangements over total unique productive rearrangements; depth was the summed frequency of those rearrangements. Two-sided Wilcoxon rank-sum tests were used to compare TCR breadth between groups. The clones in this table, taken by TCRdb from immuneACCESS, are in-frame only. Not every clone is retained; where verified, under half of the shortfall comes from an unresolved V gene, and the cause of the rest is unknown. Clonal size and the V and J genes are those of that table, whereas D and trimming came from the DNA. The sample table records fewer than 400,000 clones; 70% to 90% of these occur just once. 3% to 4.5% of the sample is taken by the ten largest.

These data are taken from a study of Ad26.COV2.S vaccination and SARS-CoV-2 variants listed by TCRdb under 2021. About the investigation overall: Donors in the vaccine arm were drawn from COV1001, a multicentre, randomized, double-blind, placebo-controlled phase I-IIa trial testing Ad26.COV2.S in healthy adults. The TCR-sequenced set comprised about 32 samples: around 20 Ad26.COV2.S vaccine recipients, 5 placebo recipients and 8 SARS-CoV-2 convalescent individuals. Investigators did not know the trial group allocation while performing experiments and assessing outcomes. Trial participants were randomized into five groups of five, in which low-dose or high-dose Ad26.COV2.S was given once or twice, or placebo was given on both occasions. Sequencing of the TCRbeta repertoire served to evaluate the specificity and breadth of SARS-CoV-2-reactive T cell receptors following Ad26.COV2.S vaccination. Ad26.COV2.S was administered intramuscularly at a dose of 5x10^10 or 1x10^11 viral particles, either as one shot or as two shots given 56 days apart. The research as a whole found: Vaccine and placebo recipients had similar non-spike TCR breadth, a finding consistent with the vaccine containing only spike. The authors noted that the TCR breadth and depth analyses may have underestimated total T cell responses. Spike-specific TCR breadth was higher in Ad26.COV2.S recipients than in placebo recipients (P = 0.0014). The study was not powered for comparison of responses between vaccine doses or regimens. Substantial breadth of spike-specific CD8+ and CD4+ T cell responses was reported after vaccination.

In the germline V gene, CDR1 corresponds to MNHNS and CDR2 to SASEGT. The cysteine opens and the phenylalanine closes a CDR3 of 15 amino acids. Only the CDR3 DNA is retained, 45 bases long and in frame from the first base. Trimming takes 2 bases off V and 8 bases off J; junction bases not matched to a gene: 8. Taken with the paper, the label for treatment or condition translates to: about 20 received Ad26.COV2.S at low or high dose, single or two shots; several received placebo; per-sample allocation not given. For vaccine and placebo recipients, repertoires were sequenced using samples collected on day 63 after the first injection. Between 29 July and 7 August 2020, Cohort 1b enrolled 20 to 30 adults aged 18-55 years at one site in Boston, USA. Ad26.COV2.S was a replication-incompetent adenovirus type 26 vector that expressed a prefusion-stabilized SARS-CoV-2 spike protein derived from the original Wuhan strain.

The rearranged segments are TRBV6-1 and TRBJ1-2; TRBD1 agrees with 10 junctional bases. This receptor was taken from a person aged 18-65 years who received the Ad26.COV2.S COVID-19 vaccine or a placebo. The sample in question was peripheral blood, obtained in a trial of Ad26.COV2.S vaccine versus placebo. Here is the DNA: TGTGCCAGCAGTGAACGGCGACAGGGGGCTTACGGCTACACCTTC. Protein translation: CASSERRQGAYGYTF.